This TCR beta chain emerged from a study of metastatic and nonmetastatic thyroid tumors (dated by TCRdb to about 2020). General notes on the study: The researchers compared repertoires between peripheral blood samples and tumor or nodule tissue samples from patients with malignant or benign thyroid disease. General study outcomes and caveats: TCR beta diversity was reported as significantly higher in malignant tumors than in benign nodules, in both blood and tumor samples.

Reading the germline V gene gives CDR1 SQVTM and CDR2 ANQGSEA. From its cysteine to its phenylalanine, the CDR3 spans 13 amino acids. Just CDR3 DNA is preserved here, 39 bases in frame from base 1. None of the patients had been given any treatment before thyroid surgery. The study retrospectively analysed patient clinical samples collected from about 2012 to 2018 using T-cell receptor beta sequencing. On this clone: Its specific antigen is unknown. No base quality information exists; no much larger clone differs at one position.

Library prep was done by PCR. TCRdb records Illumina HiSeq 4000 as the sequencer. High-throughput sequencing was used to profile the CDR3 region of the TCR beta-chain in every patient. The authors' analysis ran thus. The researchers built a classifier to tell apart papillary thyroid cancer patients with distant metastasis, based on CDR3 differences among clinicopathological groups. Repertoire diversity was assessed with the Shannon index, and tumor-blood repertoire similarity with the Morisita-Horn index. Using fastp trimming at Q25 and MiXCR clonotype assembly, TCRdb reanalyzed the public sequencing data and kept in-frame beta chains. The V and J calls, along with clone size, are taken from TCRdb and not from the paper's own processing. Recorded for this sample are around 17,000 clones; approximately 20% of them occurred a single time. The top ten clones comprise 7.5% of the sample.

This clonotype was obtained from a female donor with papillary thyroid cancer or a benign thyroid nodule (not recorded which). Some clones in this sample may be carry-over from other donors' samples. The chain is encoded by TRBV29-1 joined to TRBJ2-7, with the D gene too uncertain to name. The specimen was adjacent normal tissue. The CDR3 here reads CGCILQGFYEQYF. The DNA sequence is given as TGCGGCTGTATCCTTCAAGGGTTCTACGAGCAGTACTTC.